Reported below is one T cell receptor (beta chain). This record comes from a study of cytomegalovirus exposure and HLA in healthy donors. The CDR3 extends over 16 amino acids. The V gene end was trimmed by 5 bases and the J gene end by 5 bases; junction bases not matched to a gene: 10. Germline V CDR1 and CDR2: MNHEY, SMNVEV (reference sequence). A multiplex PCR was run with 60 Vbeta primers and 13 Jbeta primers. Here immunoSEQ multiplex PCR was the method, and the copy in TCRdb shows in-frame clones only, minus some. The sample lists about 150,000 clones; roughly 70% were seen once. This receptor was obtained from a man aged 25 to 40 in good health and CMV-seronegative. The chain is built from TRBV27 and TRBJ2-2, with TRBD1 identical over 8 bases. Sequencing was carried out using PBMCs. The CDR3 here is CASSTLTGGWTGELFF. CDR3 coding DNA: TGTGCCAGCAGTACGCTCACAGGGGGATGGACCGGGGAGCTGTTTTTT.